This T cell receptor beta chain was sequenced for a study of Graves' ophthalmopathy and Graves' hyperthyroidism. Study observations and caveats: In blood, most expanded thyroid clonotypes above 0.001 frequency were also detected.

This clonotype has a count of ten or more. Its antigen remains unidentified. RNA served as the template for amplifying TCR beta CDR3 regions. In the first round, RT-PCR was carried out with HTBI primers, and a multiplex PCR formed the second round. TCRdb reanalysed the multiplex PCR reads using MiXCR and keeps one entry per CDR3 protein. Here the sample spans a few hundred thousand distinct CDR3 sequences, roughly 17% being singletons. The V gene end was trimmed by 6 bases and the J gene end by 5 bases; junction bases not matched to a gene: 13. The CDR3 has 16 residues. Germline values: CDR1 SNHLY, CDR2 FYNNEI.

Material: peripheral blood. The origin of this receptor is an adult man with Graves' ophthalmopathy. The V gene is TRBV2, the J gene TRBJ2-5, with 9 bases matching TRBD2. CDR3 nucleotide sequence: TGTGCCAGCAGCCAACGGACAGCGGGAGGCGGGGAGACCCAGTACTTC. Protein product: CASSQRTAGGGETQYF.